This T cell receptor (beta chain) was identified during a study of cytomegalovirus exposure and HLA in healthy donors. Study-wide points: Analysis was carried out at a later point, and it linked a missense DCLRE1C variant to TCR beta V- and J-gene trimming. Of the V segments, some could not be distinguished, including TRBV6-2 and TRBV6-3, and were excluded.

CDR3 length: 15 residues. This clone is deemed medium-sized (0.01 to 0.1%). The target antigen is unknown. The PCR was carried out with 60 Vbeta primers and 13 Jbeta primers. Libraries were prepared by immunoSEQ multiplex PCR; TCRdb keeps only in-frame clonotypes and omits some of them. The sample includes more than 95,000 clones, roughly 80% of them seen just once. This rearrangement joins TRBV7-5 to TRBJ1-5; TRBD1 is the table's D call, not checked against the DNA. TRBV7-5 is a known pseudogene. The specimen was PBMCs. The clonotype originates from a man aged 25-45 years in good health and CMV-seronegative. Written as DNA, the CDR3 is TGTGCCAGAAGCTTAGATTGTAGGGGGCCTCAGCCCCAGCATTTT. Translated, it gives CARSLDCRGPQPQHF.